This TCR beta chain was sequenced for a study of control samples from healthy donors and cancer patients. The CDR3 spans 16 residues. Germline V CDR1 and CDR2: PRHDT, FYEKMQ (reference sequence). Losses at the gene ends were 5 bases for V and 4 bases for J; bases not matched to a gene: 9. Repertoires were generated with immunoSEQ multiplex PCR, while TCRdb's copy carries only in-frame clones and drops some. This table holds around 51,000 clones, roughly 80% found once. The material sequenced was blood. This clonotype was obtained from a man aged 65-85 years in good health. The V gene is TRBV13, the J gene TRBJ2-2; 8 bases agree with TRBD1. In DNA form, the CDR3 reads TGTGCCAGCAGCAAAAGGACAGGGCAGGGCACCGGGGAGCTGTTTTTT. Translation: CASSKRTGQGTGELFF.